The 8 T cell receptor beta chains in this list originate from one sample, sequenced in a study of CD8+ T cells in alopecia areata. The sequencing template was cDNA reverse transcribed from extracted RNA. Here immunoSEQ multiplex PCR was the method, and the copy in TCRdb shows in-frame clones only, minus some. Among 90,000 or so clones listed, 44% were seen once. Treatment of the sample: oral pan-JAK inhibitor, 5-10 mg twice daily. Sequenced material: CD8+ T cells sorted from blood, taken at week 24, from a patient treated with tofacitinib. These receptors were collected from a human donor with alopecia areata.

This clone was counted ten times or more. The chain is built from TRBV19 and TRBJ2-3, with 9 positions matching TRBD2. Germline CDR1 is LNHDA and CDR2 is SQIVND (reference sequence). J was trimmed by 2 bases and V by 7 bases; bases with no gene match: 7. This CDR3 is 15 amino acids long. CDR3 amino acids: CASTSGTHSTDTQYF. The CDR3 DNA is TGTGCCAGTACTAGCGGGACACATTCCACAGATACGCAGTATTTT.

At least ten counts were recorded for this clone. J is TRBJ2-7 and V is TRBV14; 9 bases agree with TRBD2. V lost 1 base to trimming and J lost 0 bases; unmatched junction nucleotides: 4. The CDR3 covers 16 residues. CDR1 and CDR2 (germline): SGHDN, FVKESK. The CDR3 DNA is TGTGCCAGCAGCCAAGCCGCGGGGGGGAGCTCCTACGAGCAGTACTTC. Translated: CASSQAAGGSSYEQYF.

The rearrangement links TRBV19 to TRBJ1-5, with D unresolved. Trimming shortened V by 9 bases and J by 4 bases, and 10 bases separated the two germline ends. The length of the CDR3 is 12 residues. The V gene's germline CDR1 is LNHDA and CDR2 SQIVND (reference sequence). The CDR3 spells CASTDANQPQHF. DNA of the CDR3: TGTGCCAGCACAGACGCTAATCAGCCCCAGCATTTT.

The chain is built from TRBV7-9 and TRBJ2-7, with 9 positions matching TRBD2. The CDR3 has 14 residues. The V segment lost 5 bases and the J segment 4 bases; nucleotides outside the gene matches: 6. Germline V gives CDR1 SEHNR, CDR2 FQNEAQ (reference sequence). DNA of the CDR3: TGTGCCAGCAGCCCGACTAGCGGAGGTTACGAGCAGTACTTC. This codes for CASSPTSGGYEQYF.

The gene calls are TRBV9 and TRBJ1-2; 9 positions agree with TRBD1. CDR3 length equals 17 residues. V gave up 3 bases and J gave up 0 bases; unmatched junction bases: 9. The V gene's germline CDR1 is SGDLS and CDR2 YYNGEE. The CDR3 sequence is CASSGRVQGAANYGYTF. CDR3 nucleotides: TGTGCCAGCAGCGGGCGTGTACAGGGGGCAGCTAACTATGGCTACACCTTC.

This clone was recorded a few times. The chain combines TRBV7-2 with TRBJ2-3, with a weak D call TRBD1 (5 bases). The CDR3 covers 14 residues. Germline CDR1 reads SGHTA; CDR2 reads FQGNSA. Between the trimmed V and J ends, which lost 1 base and 4 bases, there was a span of 9 bases. The chain's CDR3 is CASSLGVGADTQYF. In nucleotides, the CDR3 is TGTGCCAGCAGCTTAGGAGTAGGGGCAGATACGCAGTATTTT.

This sequence joins TRBV5-1 and TRBJ2-3, with D uncertain. The CDR3 is made up of 13 amino acids. The V and J ends lost 2 bases and 6 bases respectively, with 10 bases between them. CDR1 SGHRS and CDR2 YFSETQ come from the germline V gene. DNA of the CDR3: TGCGCCAGCAGCTTTGAGTCAGGCGATACGCAGTATTTT. Encoded protein: CASSFESGDTQYF.

The sample holds a few counts of this clone. This chain uses TRBV25-1 with TRBJ2-7; TRBD2 agrees at 12 bases. This CDR3 contains 16 residues. With V trimmed by 5 bases and J by 5 bases, 10 bases remained unmatched. Germline-derived CDR1 and CDR2 are MGHDK and SYGVNS. CDR3 amino acids: CASSLRQTSGSHEQYF. CDR3 sequence (DNA): TGTGCCAGCAGTCTTCGCCAGACTAGCGGGAGTCACGAGCAGTACTTC.